This T cell receptor beta chain stems from a study of T cell responses to AZD1222 COVID-19 vaccine. To note about this clone: No antigen is known for it.

V lost 5 bases and J 5 bases, leaving 21 bases between the germline ends. This CDR3 spans 16 amino acids. In germline, CDR1 is LNHDA, CDR2 SQIVND (reference sequence). The assay was immunoSEQ multiplex PCR, and TCRdb's table has in-frame clones only and misses some. The data show 90,000 to 120,000 clones, with about 90% seen just once and around 5% held by the top ten. Study results and limitations: The breadth and depth of Spike-specific TCRs increased once two AZD1222 doses had been given.

The sample consisted of peripheral blood, taken 28 days after the second AZD1222 dose. This receptor was obtained from an adult who received the AZD1222 COVID-19 vaccine. The chain employs TRBV19 and TRBJ1-1; D is ambiguous. CDR3 region: CASSAREGGFATEAFF. The CDR3 nucleotides read TGTGCCAGTAGTGCCCGGGAAGGAGGTTTTGCGACTGAAGCTTTCTTT.